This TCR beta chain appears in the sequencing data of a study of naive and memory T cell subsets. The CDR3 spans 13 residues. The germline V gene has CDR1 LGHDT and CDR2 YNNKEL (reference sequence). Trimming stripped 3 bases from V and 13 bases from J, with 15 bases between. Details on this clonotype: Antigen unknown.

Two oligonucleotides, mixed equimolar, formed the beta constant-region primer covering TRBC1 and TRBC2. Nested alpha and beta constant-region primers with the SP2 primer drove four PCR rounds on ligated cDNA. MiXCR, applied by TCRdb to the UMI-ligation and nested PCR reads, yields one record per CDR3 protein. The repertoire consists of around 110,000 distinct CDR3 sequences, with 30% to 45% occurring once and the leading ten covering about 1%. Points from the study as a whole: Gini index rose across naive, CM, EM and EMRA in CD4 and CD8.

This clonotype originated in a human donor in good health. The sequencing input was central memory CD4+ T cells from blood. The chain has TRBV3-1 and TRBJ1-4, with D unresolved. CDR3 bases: TGTGCCAGCAGCCATAAAACCAGGTCGGGACTGTTTTTT. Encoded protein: CASSHKTRSGLFF. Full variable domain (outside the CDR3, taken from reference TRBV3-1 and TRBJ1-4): DTAVSQTPKYLVTQMGNDKSIKCEQNLGHDTMYWYKQDSKKFLKIMFSYNNKELIINETVPNRFSPKSPDKAHLNLHINSLELGDSAVYFCASSHKTRSGLFFGSGTQLSVL.